This is a list of T cell receptor beta chains from one sample in a study of T cells after yellow fever vaccination. Each CDR3 protein is one row after TCRdb ran MiXCR on the 5' RACE reads. The sample holds 250,000 or so distinct CDR3 sequences, 3.6% seen once. The starting material was PBMCs, obtained 15 days after the yellow fever booster vaccination. These receptors all come from a man in his late teens or twenties who received the YFV17D yellow fever vaccine. CDR3s include the opening cysteine and the closing phenylalanine or tryptophan. Fields, in order: J gene, D gene, V gene, clone size, CDR3 protein, CDR3 DNA. D genes are given only for firm matches. Clone size is shown for a subset of rows, as once, few, many or a class of expanded clone.

J gene: TRBJ2-4; D gene: TRBD2; V gene: TRBV4-2; clone size: many; CDR3 protein: CASSQEIAGAGFSENIQYF; CDR3 DNA: TGTGCCAGCAGCCAAGAGATAGCGGGGGCCGGCTTTTCCGAAAACATTCAGTACTTC
J gene: TRBJ1-2; D gene: TRBD1; V gene: TRBV3-1; clone size: many; CDR3 protein: CASSRNRGQGEGYTF; CDR3 DNA: TGTGCCAGCAGCCGCAACCGGGGACAGGGGGAAGGCTACACCTTC
J gene: TRBJ2-5; D gene: -; V gene: TRBV5-6; clone size: many; CDR3 protein: CASSLGGGRLRETQYF; CDR3 DNA: TGTGCCAGCAGCTTGGGAGGGGGTCGTTTGAGAGAGACCCAGTACTTC
J gene: TRBJ2-3; D gene: -; V gene: TRBV18; clone size: many; CDR3 protein: CASSPYTGLDTQYF; CDR3 DNA: TGTGCCAGCTCACCCTATACAGGGTTAGATACGCAGTATTTT
J gene: TRBJ2-6; D gene: -; V gene: TRBV10-3; clone size: many; CDR3 protein: CAISGTGGAGANVLTF; CDR3 DNA: TGTGCCATCAGTGGAACAGGAGGGGCTGGGGCCAACGTCCTGACTTTC
J gene: TRBJ2-5; D gene: -; V gene: TRBV5-1; clone size: -; CDR3 protein: CASSLLAIQETQYF; CDR3 DNA: TGCGCCAGCAGCTTGTTGGCTATCCAAGAGACCCAGTACTTC
J gene: TRBJ2-1; D gene: -; V gene: TRBV19; clone size: few; CDR3 protein: CASGLGGGDYNEQFF; CDR3 DNA: TGTGCCAGCGGGTTGGGAGGGGGAGACTACAATGAGCAGTTCTTC
J gene: TRBJ1-1; D gene: -; V gene: TRBV20-1; clone size: many; CDR3 protein: CSAWVGSLNTEAFF; CDR3 DNA: TGCAGTGCTTGGGTGGGATCCTTGAACACTGAAGCTTTCTTT
J gene: TRBJ2-1; D gene: -; V gene: TRBV6-5; clone size: many; CDR3 protein: CASSYRTPNEQFF; CDR3 DNA: TGTGCCAGCAGTTATAGAACCCCCAATGAGCAGTTCTTC
J gene: TRBJ1-2; D gene: -; V gene: TRBV20-1; clone size: many; CDR3 protein: CSARDRSGLYGYTF; CDR3 DNA: TGCAGTGCTAGAGATCGATCAGGCTTATATGGCTACACCTTC
J gene: TRBJ2-1; D gene: TRBD1; V gene: TRBV18; clone size: many; CDR3 protein: CASSPRDSPNEQFF; CDR3 DNA: TGTGCCAGCTCACCCCGGGACAGCCCCAATGAGCAGTTCTTC
J gene: TRBJ1-1; D gene: -; V gene: TRBV2; clone size: many; CDR3 protein: CASNEGQTEAFF; CDR3 DNA: TGTGCCAGCAATGAGGGGCAAACTGAAGCTTTCTTT
J gene: TRBJ2-7; D gene: TRBD1; V gene: TRBV10-3; clone size: many; CDR3 protein: CAISEGTGYIYEQYF; CDR3 DNA: TGTGCCATCAGTGAAGGGACAGGCTATATCTACGAGCAGTACTTC
J gene: TRBJ1-4; D gene: -; V gene: TRBV6-2/TRBV6-3; clone size: many; CDR3 protein: CASSWTVGGEKLFF; CDR3 DNA: TGTGCCAGCAGTTGGACAGTCGGTGGTGAAAAACTGTTTTTT
J gene: TRBJ2-1; D gene: TRBD2; V gene: TRBV28; clone size: many; CDR3 protein: CASSSFGTSGGAHNEQFF; CDR3 DNA: TGTGCCAGCAGTTCGTTCGGGACTAGCGGGGGGGCCCATAATGAGCAGTTCTTC
J gene: TRBJ1-2; D gene: -; V gene: TRBV5-6; clone size: many; CDR3 protein: CASSSGGYGYTF; CDR3 DNA: TGTGCCAGCAGCTCCGGTGGATATGGCTACACCTTC
J gene: TRBJ1-3; D gene: TRBD1; V gene: TRBV3-1; clone size: few; CDR3 protein: CASSRQGSGNTIYF; CDR3 DNA: TGTGCCAGCAGCCGACAGGGGTCAGGAAACACCATATATTTT
J gene: TRBJ1-6; D gene: -; V gene: TRBV18; clone size: many; CDR3 protein: CASSTNRPNSPLHF; CDR3 DNA: TGTGCCAGCTCAACCAACAGGCCGAATTCACCCCTCCACTTT
J gene: TRBJ2-5; D gene: TRBD2; V gene: TRBV7-8; clone size: many; CDR3 protein: CASSSRLAGGQETQYF; CDR3 DNA: TGTGCCAGCAGCTCCCGACTAGCGGGGGGACAAGAGACCCAGTACTTC
J gene: TRBJ2-1; D gene: -; V gene: TRBV6-5; clone size: many; CDR3 protein: CASSYGAENEQFF; CDR3 DNA: TGTGCCAGCAGTTACGGAGCGGAAAATGAGCAGTTCTTC
J gene: TRBJ1-1; D gene: TRBD1; V gene: TRBV7-6; clone size: many; CDR3 protein: CASKRQGGLGINTEAFF; CDR3 DNA: TGTGCCAGCAAGAGGCAGGGGGGTTTAGGAATTAACACTGAAGCTTTCTTT
J gene: TRBJ2-3; D gene: TRBD2; V gene: TRBV12-3/TRBV12-4; clone size: -; CDR3 protein: CASSSGGITDTQYF; CDR3 DNA: TGTGCCAGCAGTTCCGGGGGGATAACAGATACGCAGTATTTT
J gene: TRBJ2-1; D gene: TRBD1; V gene: TRBV4-3; clone size: many; CDR3 protein: CASSQVNSGQGIPNEQFF; CDR3 DNA: TGCGCCAGCAGCCAAGTAAATTCCGGACAGGGCATACCGAATGAGCAGTTCTTC